These T cell receptor beta chains were read from a single sample in a study of T-cell reconstitution after alpha-beta-depleted transplantation in children. TCRdb reprocessed the PCR reads with MiXCR, giving one entry per CDR3 protein. Found here are around 200,000 distinct CDR3 sequences, over 15% of them singletons; the top ten hold 35% to 50%. The material sequenced was PBMCs, mostly from graft donor cells, taken 360 days after TCRalphabeta/CD19-depleted stem cell transplant. These receptors were collected from a male patient aged 2 to 9 who had a stem cell transplant for acute lymphoblastic leukemia, so the T cells may come from the graft donor. The CDR3 runs from the conserved cysteine through the conserved F or W. Each record gives: clone size, D gene, J gene, V gene, CDR3 protein, CDR3 DNA. A D gene is named only where the DNA matches it firmly. Only some rows state a clone size, as once, few, many or a class for expanded clones.

few,TRBD1,TRBJ2-3,TRBV7-7,CASSPGRDRTADTQYF,TGTGCTAGCAGCCCAGGGCGGGACAGGACCGCAGATACGCAGTATTTT
NA,NA,TRBJ2-2,TRBV6-5,CASSYSGVSNTGELFF,TGTGCCAGCAGTTACTCAGGGGTTTCGAACACCGGGGAGCTGTTTTTT
many,NA,TRBJ1-4,TRBV5-1,CASSVGYGGEKLFF,TGCGCCAGCAGCGTGGGCTATGGCGGGGAAAAACTGTTTTTT
NA,NA,TRBJ1-6,TRBV20-1,CSASPDRTASPLHF,TGCAGTGCTAGTCCCGACAGGACAGCTTCACCCCTCCACTTT
NA,NA,TRBJ1-4,TRBV28,CASVPGHRGEKLFF,TGTGCCAGCGTACCGGGACATCGAGGTGAAAAACTGTTTTTT
few,NA,TRBJ1-1,TRBV5-6,CASSLDRMNTEAFF,TGTGCCAGCAGCTTGGACAGGATGAACACTGAAGCTTTCTTT
few,NA,TRBJ2-1,TRBV28,CASSFRPIISEQFF,TGTGCCAGCAGTTTCCGCCCGATCATCAGTGAGCAGTTCTTC
few,NA,TRBJ2-5,TRBV15,CATSRDPTLQETQYF,TGTGCCACCAGCAGAGACCCGACACTCCAAGAGACCCAGTACTTC
NA,TRBD2,TRBJ2-2,TRBV5-1,CASSRFAGGLNTGELFF,TGCGCCAGCAGCCGCTTCGCGGGGGGGCTGAACACCGGGGAGCTGTTTTTT
NA,NA,TRBJ2-1,TRBV7-9,CASSTSGFSYNEQFF,TGTGCCAGCAGCACGTCCGGGTTCTCCTACAATGAGCAGTTCTTC
few,NA,TRBJ1-5,TRBV20-1,CSAQTTYNQPQHF,TGCAGTGCCCAGACGACTTACAATCAGCCCCAGCATTTT
few,TRBD1,TRBJ2-7,TRBV6-4,CASSDSRWGTVPSYEQYF,TGTGCCAGCAGTGACTCGAGGTGGGGGACAGTTCCATCCTACGAGCAGTACTTC
few,NA,TRBJ1-1,TRBV20-1,CSARDPGRLDTEAFF,TGCAGTGCTAGAGATCCGGGCAGGCTGGACACTGAAGCTTTCTTT
NA,NA,TRBJ1-2,TRBV5-6,CASSFWGPFPDYGYTF,TGTGCCAGCAGCTTCTGGGGCCCTTTTCCGGACTATGGCTACACCTTC
many,TRBD1,TRBJ2-2,TRBV29-1,CSVESGQGAGELFF,TGCAGCGTTGAATCGGGACAGGGGGCCGGGGAGCTGTTTTTT
NA,NA,TRBJ1-1,TRBV21-1,CASSTGTTKEAFF,TGTGCCAGCAGCACTGGGACGACAAAGGAAGCTTTCTTT
NA,TRBD1,TRBJ1-2,TRBV7-9,CASSLEVTGNGYTF,TGTGCCAGCAGCTTAGAAGTGACAGGGAATGGCTACACCTTC
few,TRBD2,TRBJ2-5,TRBV7-6,CASSLGLAGVLSGETQYF,TGTGCCAGCAGCCTAGGACTAGCGGGAGTGTTATCGGGAGAGACCCAGTACTTC
few,NA,TRBJ2-2,TRBV24-1,CATSDPQGRGTGELFF,TGTGCCACCAGTGATCCCCAGGGGCGGGGCACCGGGGAGCTGTTTTTT
NA,TRBD1,TRBJ2-7,TRBV29-1,CSVARTGGRVQYEQYF,TGCAGCGTTGCGAGGACAGGGGGTCGGGTTCAGTACGAGCAGTACTTC
NA,NA,TRBJ1-5,TRBV5-1,CASSLEGNSNQPQHF,TGCGCCAGCAGCTTGGAGGGTAATAGCAATCAGCCCCAGCATTTT
few,TRBD2,TRBJ2-1,TRBV4-3,CASSRLTGTSGYNEQFF,TGCGCCAGCAGCCGATTGACCGGGACTAGCGGCTACAATGAGCAGTTCTTC
once,NA,TRBJ2-7,TRBV5-1,CVSSSRPERFPYEQYF,TGCGTCAGCAGCTCAAGACCCGAGCGGTTTCCCTACGAGCAGTACTTC
NA,NA,TRBJ1-1,TRBV5-1,CASSLEGASPEAFF,TGCGCCAGCAGCTTGGAAGGGGCGTCCCCAGAAGCTTTCTTT
few,NA,TRBJ1-5,TRBV6-2/TRBV6-3,CASSPTSNQPQHF,TGTGCCAGCAGTCCTACTTCCAATCAGCCCCAGCATTTT
NA,NA,TRBJ1-5,TRBV20-1,CSARTRGGYSNQPQHF,TGCAGTGCTAGAACCCGGGGAGGGTATAGCAATCAGCCCCAGCATTTT
NA,TRBD2,TRBJ2-5,TRBV13,CASSLGAGGTQETQYF,TGTGCCAGCAGCTTGGGAGCGGGGGGCACCCAAGAGACCCAGTACTTC
NA,TRBD1,TRBJ1-1,TRBV5-1,CASRQTGGEAFF,TGCGCCAGCAGGCAGACAGGGGGTGAAGCTTTCTTT
few,TRBD2,TRBJ2-1,TRBV30,CAWSVAASGDMWQFF,TGTGCCTGGAGTGTGGCCGCTAGCGGGGATATGTGGCAGTTCTTC
few,NA,TRBJ1-5,TRBV7-8,CASSLAGGNSNQPQHF,TGTGCCAGCAGCCTTGCGGGGGGGAATAGCAATCAGCCCCAGCATTTT
NA,NA,TRBJ2-7,TRBV6-5,CASSYTFAAGAAYEQYF,TGTGCCAGCAGTTACACTTTCGCGGCGGGGGCAGCCTACGAGCAGTACTTC
many,NA,TRBJ1-6,TRBV7-9,CASSLEGSSYNSPLHF,TGTGCCAGCAGCTTAGAGGGGAGTTCCTATAATTCACCCCTCCACTTT
few,TRBD1,TRBJ2-2,TRBV28,CASSHRDRARELFF,TGTGCCAGCAGTCACCGGGACAGGGCAAGGGAGCTGTTTTTT
few,TRBD1,TRBJ1-2,TRBV2,CASSAGTASYGYTF,TGTGCCAGCAGTGCCGGGACAGCGAGCTATGGCTACACCTTC
NA,NA,TRBJ2-2,TRBV12-3/TRBV12-4,CASTIQGGELFF,TGTGCCAGCACCATACAGGGTGGGGAGCTGTTTTTT
NA,NA,TRBJ2-7,TRBV13,CASSMQYEQYF,TGTGCCAGCAGCATGCAGTACGAGCAGTACTTC
NA,TRBD1,TRBJ1-1,TRBV7-9,CASSSQYRGVGDTEAFF,TGTGCCAGCAGCTCGCAGTACAGGGGGGTTGGGGACACTGAAGCTTTCTTT
NA,TRBD1,TRBJ2-7,TRBV7-2,CASSRQGKGSYEQYF,TGTGCCAGCAGCCGACAGGGGAAGGGCTCCTACGAGCAGTACTTC
few,NA,TRBJ2-5,TRBV27,CASSKQGRYQETQYF,TGTGCCAGCAGTAAACAGGGTCGGTACCAAGAGACCCAGTACTTC
many,NA,TRBJ1-4,TRBV15,CATSGTTEKLFF,TGTGCCACCAGCGGGACAACTGAAAAACTGTTTTTT
NA,NA,TRBJ2-3,TRBV5-1,CASSKTVSTDTQYF,TGCGCCAGCAGCAAAACGGTTAGCACAGATACGCAGTATTTT
few,NA,TRBJ1-1,TRBV11-2,CASSFFVKTGAENTEAFF,TGTGCCAGCAGCTTTTTTGTTAAGACAGGAGCCGAGAACACTGAAGCTTTCTTT
few,TRBD2,TRBJ2-3,TRBV5-4,CASSFGGTTDTQYF,TGTGCCAGCAGCTTCGGGGGGACCACAGATACGCAGTATTTT
few,NA,TRBJ2-5,TRBV27,CASWGAETQYF,TGTGCCAGCTGGGGGGCGGAGACCCAGTACTTC